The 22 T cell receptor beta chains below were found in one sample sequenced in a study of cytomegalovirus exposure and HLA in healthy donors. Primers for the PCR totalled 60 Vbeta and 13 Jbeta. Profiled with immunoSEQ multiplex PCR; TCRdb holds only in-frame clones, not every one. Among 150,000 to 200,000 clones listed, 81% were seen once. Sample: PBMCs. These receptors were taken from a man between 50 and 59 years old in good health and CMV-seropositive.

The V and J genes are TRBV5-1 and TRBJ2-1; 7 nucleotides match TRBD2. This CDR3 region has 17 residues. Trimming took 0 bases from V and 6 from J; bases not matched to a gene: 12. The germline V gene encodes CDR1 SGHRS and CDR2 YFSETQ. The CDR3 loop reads CASSLEPGGSAGNEQFF. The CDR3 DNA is TGCGCCAGCAGCTTGGAACCGGGCGGGAGTGCTGGCAATGAGCAGTTCTTC.

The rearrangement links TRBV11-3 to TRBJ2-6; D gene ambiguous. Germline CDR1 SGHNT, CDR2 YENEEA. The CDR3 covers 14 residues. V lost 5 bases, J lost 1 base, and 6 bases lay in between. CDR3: CASSPESGANVLTF. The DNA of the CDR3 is TGTGCCAGCAGCCCCGAGTCTGGGGCCAACGTCCTGACTTTC.

The CDR3 nucleotides are TGCGCCAGCAGGCCCCGGCAGGGCCAAGAGACCCAGTACTTC. The encoded protein is CASRPRQGQETQYF. The chain has TRBV5-1 and TRBJ2-5, with D possibly matching TRBD1 (5 bases). In germline, CDR1 is SGHRS, CDR2 YFSETQ. V was trimmed by 5 bases and J by 1 base, leaving 12 bases between them. The length of the CDR3 is 14 residues.

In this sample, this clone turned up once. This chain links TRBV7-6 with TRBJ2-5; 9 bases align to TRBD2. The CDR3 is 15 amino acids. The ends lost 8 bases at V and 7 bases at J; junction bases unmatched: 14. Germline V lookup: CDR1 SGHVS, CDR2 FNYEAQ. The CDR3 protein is CASGELAGSAGTQYF. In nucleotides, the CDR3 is TGTGCCAGCGGCGAACTAGCGGGCAGTGCCGGGACCCAGTACTTC.

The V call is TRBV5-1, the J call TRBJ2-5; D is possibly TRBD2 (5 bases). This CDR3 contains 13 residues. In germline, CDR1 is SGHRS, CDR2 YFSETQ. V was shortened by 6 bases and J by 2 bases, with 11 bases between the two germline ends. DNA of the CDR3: TGCGCCAGCAATCCCGGAGGACAAGAGACCCAGTACTTC. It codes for CASNPGGQETQYF.

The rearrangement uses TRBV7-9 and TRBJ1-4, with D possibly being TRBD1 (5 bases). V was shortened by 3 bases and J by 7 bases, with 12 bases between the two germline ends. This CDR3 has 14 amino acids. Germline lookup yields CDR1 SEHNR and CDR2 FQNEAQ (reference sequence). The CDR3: CASSFGAGGEKLFF. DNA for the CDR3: TGTGCCAGCAGCTTCGGGGCGGGGGGTGAAAAACTGTTTTTT.

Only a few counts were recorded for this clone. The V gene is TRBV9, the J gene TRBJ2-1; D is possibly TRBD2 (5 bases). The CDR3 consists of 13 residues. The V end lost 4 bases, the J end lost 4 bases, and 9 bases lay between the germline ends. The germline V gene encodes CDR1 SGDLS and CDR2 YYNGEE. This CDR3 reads CASSSSAYNEQFF. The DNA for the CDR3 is TGTGCCAGCAGCAGTAGCGCGTACAATGAGCAGTTCTTC. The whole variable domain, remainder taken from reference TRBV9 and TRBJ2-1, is DSGVTQTPKHLITATGQRVTLRCSPRSGDLSVYWYQQSLDQGLQFLIQYYNGEERAKGNILERFSAQQFPDLHSELNLSSLELGDSALYFCASSSSAYNEQFFGPGTRLTVL.

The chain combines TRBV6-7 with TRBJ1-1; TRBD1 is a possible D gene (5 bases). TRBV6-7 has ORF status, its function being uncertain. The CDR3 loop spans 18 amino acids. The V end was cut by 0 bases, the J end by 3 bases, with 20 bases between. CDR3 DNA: TGTGCCAGCAGTTACTCTGGGGGGTCCCCAATAGGGGACACTGAAGCTTTCTTT. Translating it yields CASSYSGGSPIGDTEAFF.

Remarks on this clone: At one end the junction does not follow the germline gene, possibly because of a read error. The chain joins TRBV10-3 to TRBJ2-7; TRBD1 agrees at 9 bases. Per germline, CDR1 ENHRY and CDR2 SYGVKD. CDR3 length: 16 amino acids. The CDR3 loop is CAISNPTGTGFAEPYF. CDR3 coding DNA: TGTGCCATCAGTAATCCTACCGGGACAGGGTTTGCCGAGCCGTACTTC.

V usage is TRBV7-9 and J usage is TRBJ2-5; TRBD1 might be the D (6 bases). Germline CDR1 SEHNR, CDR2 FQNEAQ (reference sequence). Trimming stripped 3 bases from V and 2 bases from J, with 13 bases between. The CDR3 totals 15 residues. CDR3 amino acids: CASSFDRTAQETQYF. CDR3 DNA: TGTGCCAGCAGCTTCGACCGGACAGCACAAGAGACCCAGTACTTC.

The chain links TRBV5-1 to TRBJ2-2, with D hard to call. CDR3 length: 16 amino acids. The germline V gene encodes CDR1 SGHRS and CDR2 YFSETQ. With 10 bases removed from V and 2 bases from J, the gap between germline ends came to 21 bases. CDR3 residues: CASSPEPPSNTGELFF. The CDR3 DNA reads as TGCGCCTCCTCCCCGGAGCCCCCTTCTAACACCGGGGAGCTGTTTTTT. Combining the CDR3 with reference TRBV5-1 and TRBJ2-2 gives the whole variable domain KAGVTQTPRYLIKTRGQQVTLSCSPISGHRSVSWYQQTPGQGLQFLFEYFSETQRNKGNFPGRFSGRQFSNSRSEMNVSTLELGDSALYLCASSPEPPSNTGELFFGEGSRLTVL.

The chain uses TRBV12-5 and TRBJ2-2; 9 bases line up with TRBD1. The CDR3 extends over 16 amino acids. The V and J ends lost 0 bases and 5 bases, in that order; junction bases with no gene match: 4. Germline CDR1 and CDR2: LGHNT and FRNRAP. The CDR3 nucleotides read TGTGCTAGTGGTTTGGTACCGGGACAGGGTACCGGGGAGCTGTTTTTT. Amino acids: CASGLVPGQGTGELFF.

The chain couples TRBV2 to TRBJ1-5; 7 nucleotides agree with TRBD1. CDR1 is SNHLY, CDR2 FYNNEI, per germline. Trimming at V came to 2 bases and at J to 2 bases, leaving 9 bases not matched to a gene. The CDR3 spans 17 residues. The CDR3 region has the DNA TGTGCCAGCAGTGAAAGCTGGGCAGGGGGAGGCAATCAGCCCCAGCATTTT. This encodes CASSESWAGGGNQPQHF.

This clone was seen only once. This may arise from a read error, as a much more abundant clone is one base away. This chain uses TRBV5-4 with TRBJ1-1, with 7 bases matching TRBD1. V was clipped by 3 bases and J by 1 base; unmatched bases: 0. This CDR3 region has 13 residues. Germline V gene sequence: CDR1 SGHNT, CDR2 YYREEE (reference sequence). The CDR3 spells CASSWDRNTEAFF. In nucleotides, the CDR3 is TGTGCCAGCAGCTGGGACAGGAACACTGAAGCTTTCTTT.

This CDR3 is CARSLATPGTSNLYEQYF. The CDR3 bases are TGTGCCAGAAGCTTAGCTACCCCCGGGACTAGTAACCTATACGAGCAGTACTTC. V and J are TRBV7-5 and TRBJ2-7; the DNA was not used to check the table's D call, TRBD2. TRBV7-5 is shown as a pseudogene. The CDR3 loop spans 18 amino acids.

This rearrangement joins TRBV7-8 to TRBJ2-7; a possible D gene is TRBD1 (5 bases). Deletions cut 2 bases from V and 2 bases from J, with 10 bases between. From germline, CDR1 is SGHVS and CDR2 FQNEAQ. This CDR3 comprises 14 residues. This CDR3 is CASSLTGTTYEQYF. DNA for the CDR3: TGTGCCAGCAGCTTAACAGGCACTACCTACGAGCAGTACTTC.

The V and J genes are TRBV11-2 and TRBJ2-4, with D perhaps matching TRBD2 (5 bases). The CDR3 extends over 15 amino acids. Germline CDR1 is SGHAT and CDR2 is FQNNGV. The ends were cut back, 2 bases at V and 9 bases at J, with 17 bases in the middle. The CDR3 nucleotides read TGTGCCAGCAGCTTAAGGGAGACTCTCAGTGGCATTCAGTACTTC. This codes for CASSLRETLSGIQYF.

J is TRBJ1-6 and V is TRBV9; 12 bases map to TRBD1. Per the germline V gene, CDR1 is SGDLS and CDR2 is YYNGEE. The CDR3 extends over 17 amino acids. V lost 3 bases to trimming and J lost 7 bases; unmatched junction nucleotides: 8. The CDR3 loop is CASSGTGQGAQNSPLHF. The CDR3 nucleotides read TGTGCCAGCAGCGGAACGGGACAGGGGGCGCAGAATTCACCCCTCCACTTT. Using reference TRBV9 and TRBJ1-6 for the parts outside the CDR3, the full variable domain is DSGVTQTPKHLITATGQRVTLRCSPRSGDLSVYWYQQSLDQGLQFLIQYYNGEERAKGNILERFSAQQFPDLHSELNLSSLELGDSALYFCASSGTGQGAQNSPLHFGNGTRLTVT.

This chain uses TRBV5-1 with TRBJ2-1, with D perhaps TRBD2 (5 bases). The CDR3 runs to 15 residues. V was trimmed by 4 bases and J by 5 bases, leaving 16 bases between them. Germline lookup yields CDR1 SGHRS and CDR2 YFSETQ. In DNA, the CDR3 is TGCGCCAGCAGCCCCTCCGGGGTTACACACAATGAGCAGTTCTTC. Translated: CASSPSGVTHNEQFF.

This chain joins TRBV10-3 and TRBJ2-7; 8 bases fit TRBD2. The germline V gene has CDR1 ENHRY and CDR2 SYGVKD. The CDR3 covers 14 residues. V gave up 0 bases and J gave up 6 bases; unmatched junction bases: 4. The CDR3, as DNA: TGTGCCATCAGTGAGTCCGGGGGGGGGCGCGAGCAGTACTTC. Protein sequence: CAISESGGGREQYF.

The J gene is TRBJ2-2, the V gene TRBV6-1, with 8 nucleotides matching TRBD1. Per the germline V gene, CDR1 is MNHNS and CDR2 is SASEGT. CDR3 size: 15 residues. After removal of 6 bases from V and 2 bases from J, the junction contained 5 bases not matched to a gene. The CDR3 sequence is CASRKDRGNTGELFF. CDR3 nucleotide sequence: TGTGCCAGCAGAAAAGACAGGGGCAACACCGGGGAGCTGTTTTTT.

CDR3 nucleotides: TGTGCCAGCATAGCGGGGGGGCCCTACAATGAGCAGTTCTTC. Protein product: CASIAGGPYNEQFF. This chain uses TRBV2 with TRBJ2-1, with 11 bases matching TRBD2. Germline loops: CDR1 SNHLY, CDR2 FYNNEI. After removal of 7 bases from V and 2 bases from J, the junction contained 1 base not matched to a gene. The CDR3 has 14 residues.